This T cell receptor (beta chain) was documented in a study of ipilimumab plus nivolumab after autologous stem cell transplantation. Deletions cut 4 bases from V and 1 base from J, with 17 bases between. The CDR3 sequence is 16 residues long. In germline, CDR1 is SEHNR, CDR2 FQNEAQ (reference sequence). TCRdb's copy holds only in-frame clones and misses some; the assay was immunoSEQ multiplex PCR. The sample yields around 84,000 clones, under 85% seen once. The gene calls are TRBV7-9 and TRBJ2-7; D call uncertain. The TCR was taken from a male donor with diffuse large B-cell lymphoma. Sequencing was performed on PBMCs, taken in a trial of ipilimumab plus nivolumab as post-transplant consolidation. In nucleotides, the CDR3 is TGTGCCAGCAGCTCAAGAGCTACGACGGATTCCTACGAGCAGTACTTC. The encoded protein is CASSSRATTDSYEQYF.